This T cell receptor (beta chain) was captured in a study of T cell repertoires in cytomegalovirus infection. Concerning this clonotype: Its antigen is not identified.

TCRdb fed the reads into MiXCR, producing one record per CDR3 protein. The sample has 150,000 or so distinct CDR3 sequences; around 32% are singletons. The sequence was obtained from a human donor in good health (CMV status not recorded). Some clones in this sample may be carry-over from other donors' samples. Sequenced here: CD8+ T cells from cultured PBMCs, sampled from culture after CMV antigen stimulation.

For the CDR3, the DNA is TGTGCCAGCAGCCAGGGAAACAGGGGGGGCACTGAAGCTTTCTTT. This codes for CASSQGNRGGTEAFF. V is TRBV3-1 and J is TRBJ1-1, with TRBD1 matching 8 bases. The length of the CDR3 is 15 residues. V lost 3 bases to trimming and J lost 4 bases; unmatched junction nucleotides: 7. Per germline, CDR1 LGHDT and CDR2 YNNKEL (reference sequence).